These T cell receptor beta chains were read from a single sample in a study of beta chain features in type 1 diabetes. Sequenced by immunoSEQ multiplex PCR; TCRdb stores in-frame clones only, minus some. The sample consists of about 900,000 clones, roughly 17% of them appearing once. The sequencing input was naive CD4+ T cells from blood. These receptors originate from a woman aged 18-29 years in good health. The CDR3 runs from the conserved cysteine through the conserved F or W. Each record gives: CDR3 length, D gene, V gene, J gene, clone size, CDR3 protein, CDR3 DNA. A D gene is named only where the DNA matches it firmly. Only part of the rows carry a size: once, few, many, or a class if the clone is expanded.

cdr3_length: 13
d_call: .
v_call: TRBV5-1
j_call: TRBJ2-5
clone_size: few
cdr3_aa: CASSFNSQETQYF
cdr3_nt: TGCGCCAGCAGCTTTAACAGCCAAGAGACCCAGTACTTC

cdr3_length: 15
d_call: .
v_call: TRBV7-3
j_call: TRBJ2-2
clone_size: .
cdr3_aa: CASSLGRANTGELFF
cdr3_nt: TGTGCCAGCAGCCTGGGGCGGGCGAACACCGGGGAGCTGTTTTTT

cdr3_length: 16
d_call: .
v_call: TRBV7-9
j_call: TRBJ2-6
clone_size: few
cdr3_aa: CASSLGAGLGANVLTF
cdr3_nt: TGTGCCAGCAGCTTAGGTGCAGGGCTAGGGGCCAACGTCCTGACTTTC

cdr3_length: 14
d_call: .
v_call: TRBV13
j_call: TRBJ2-3
clone_size: .
cdr3_aa: CASSERSRGNTQYF
cdr3_nt: TGTGCCAGCAGCGAACGCAGCCGGGGAAATACGCAGTATTTT

cdr3_length: 10
d_call: .
v_call: TRBV20-1
j_call: TRBJ2-1
clone_size: few
cdr3_aa: CSARINEQFF
cdr3_nt: TGCAGTGCCAGGATTAATGAGCAGTTCTTC

cdr3_length: 15
d_call: TRBD1
v_call: TRBV18
j_call: TRBJ2-5
clone_size: .
cdr3_aa: CASSSDRDLQETQYF
cdr3_nt: TGTGCCAGCTCATCTGACAGGGATCTCCAAGAGACCCAGTACTTC

cdr3_length: 15
d_call: TRBD2
v_call: TRBV15
j_call: TRBJ2-3
clone_size: few
cdr3_aa: CATSRDRGGRYTQYF
cdr3_nt: TGTGCCACCAGCAGAGATCGGGGCGGGAGGTATACGCAGTATTTT

cdr3_length: 15
d_call: .
v_call: TRBV15
j_call: TRBJ2-7
clone_size: .
cdr3_aa: CATSRATAGPYEQYF
cdr3_nt: TGTGCCACCAGCAGAGCGACCGCAGGACCCTACGAGCAGTACTTC

cdr3_length: 20
d_call: .
v_call: TRBV4-3
j_call: TRBJ1-1
clone_size: .
cdr3_aa: CASSQDRKRGAPYPNTEAFF
cdr3_nt: TGCGCCAGCAGCCAAGATCGGAAAAGGGGGGCTCCCTACCCTAACACTGAAGCTTTCTTT

cdr3_length: 14
d_call: TRBD1
v_call: TRBV28
j_call: TRBJ2-7
clone_size: once
cdr3_aa: CASSFGTGHYEQYF
cdr3_nt: TGTGCCAGCAGTTTCGGGACAGGGCACTACGAGCAGTACTTC

cdr3_length: 15
d_call: TRBD1
v_call: TRBV18
j_call: TRBJ2-7
clone_size: few
cdr3_aa: CASSPQGAALYEQYF
cdr3_nt: TGTGCCAGCTCACCACAGGGGGCGGCCCTCTACGAGCAGTACTTC

cdr3_length: 11
d_call: .
v_call: TRBV11-1
j_call: TRBJ2-5
clone_size: .
cdr3_aa: CASSARETQYF
cdr3_nt: TGTGCCAGCAGCGCCCGAGAGACCCAGTACTTC

cdr3_length: 14
d_call: .
v_call: TRBV18
j_call: TRBJ2-7
clone_size: .
cdr3_aa: CASSPDPGRYEQYF
cdr3_nt: TGTGCCAGCTCACCAGACCCGGGGCGTTACGAGCAGTACTTC

cdr3_length: 16
d_call: .
v_call: TRBV25-1
j_call: TRBJ2-7
clone_size: .
cdr3_aa: CASSDQGGPFSYEQYF
cdr3_nt: TGTGCCAGCAGTGACCAGGGGGGACCGTTCTCCTACGAGCAGTACTTC

cdr3_length: 15
d_call: .
v_call: TRBV7-2
j_call: TRBJ2-7
clone_size: .
cdr3_aa: CASSLVDGSAYEQYF
cdr3_nt: TGTGCCAGCAGCTTAGTGGATGGGTCGGCCTACGAGCAGTACTTC

cdr3_length: 17
d_call: TRBD2
v_call: TRBV18
j_call: TRBJ2-1
clone_size: few
cdr3_aa: CASSHSELAGGGNEQFF
cdr3_nt: TGTGCCAGCTCGCACTCTGAACTAGCGGGAGGAGGGAATGAGCAGTTCTTC

cdr3_length: 16
d_call: .
v_call: TRBV18
j_call: TRBJ2-2
clone_size: .
cdr3_aa: CASSPPRDRGTGELFF
cdr3_nt: TGTGCCAGCTCACCACCGCGGGATCGGGGCACCGGGGAGCTGTTTTTT

cdr3_length: 15
d_call: TRBD1
v_call: TRBV4-3
j_call: TRBJ2-1
clone_size: .
cdr3_aa: CASSRRDRIYNEQFF
cdr3_nt: TGCGCCAGCAGCCGACGGGACAGGATCTACAATGAGCAGTTCTTC

cdr3_length: 15
d_call: .
v_call: TRBV7-9
j_call: TRBJ2-7
clone_size: few
cdr3_aa: CASSLLVGSGYEQYF
cdr3_nt: TGTGCCAGCAGCTTGCTTGTCGGGAGTGGGTACGAGCAGTACTTC

cdr3_length: 14
d_call: .
v_call: TRBV7-9
j_call: TRBJ2-7
clone_size: .
cdr3_aa: CASSFGGGGVEQYF
cdr3_nt: TGTGCCAGCAGCTTCGGGGGCGGTGGAGTCGAGCAGTACTTC

cdr3_length: 17
d_call: .
v_call: TRBV7-2
j_call: TRBJ2-3
clone_size: few
cdr3_aa: CASSSGTRPALRDTQYF
cdr3_nt: TGTGCCAGCAGCTCCGGGACGCGTCCAGCCTTGCGAGATACGCAGTATTTT

cdr3_length: 15
d_call: .
v_call: TRBV29-1
j_call: TRBJ1-2
clone_size: few
cdr3_aa: CSVTDYRTDNYGYTF
cdr3_nt: TGCAGCGTTACCGATTATAGAACGGATAACTATGGCTACACCTTC

cdr3_length: 12
d_call: .
v_call: TRBV2
j_call: TRBJ2-7
clone_size: .
cdr3_aa: CASSAGLYEQYF
cdr3_nt: TGTGCCAGCAGCGCAGGGCTCTACGAGCAGTACTTC

cdr3_length: 16
d_call: .
v_call: TRBV2
j_call: TRBJ2-1
clone_size: few
cdr3_aa: CASSTQGLGAYNEQFF
cdr3_nt: TGTGCCAGCAGTACCCAGGGGTTGGGGGCCTACAATGAGCAGTTCTTC

cdr3_length: 19
d_call: .
v_call: TRBV7-2
j_call: TRBJ2-4
clone_size: .
cdr3_aa: CASSLDLEGPTTMKNIQYF
cdr3_nt: TGTGCCAGCAGCTTAGACCTCGAAGGGCCTACAACCATGAAAAACATTCAGTACTTC